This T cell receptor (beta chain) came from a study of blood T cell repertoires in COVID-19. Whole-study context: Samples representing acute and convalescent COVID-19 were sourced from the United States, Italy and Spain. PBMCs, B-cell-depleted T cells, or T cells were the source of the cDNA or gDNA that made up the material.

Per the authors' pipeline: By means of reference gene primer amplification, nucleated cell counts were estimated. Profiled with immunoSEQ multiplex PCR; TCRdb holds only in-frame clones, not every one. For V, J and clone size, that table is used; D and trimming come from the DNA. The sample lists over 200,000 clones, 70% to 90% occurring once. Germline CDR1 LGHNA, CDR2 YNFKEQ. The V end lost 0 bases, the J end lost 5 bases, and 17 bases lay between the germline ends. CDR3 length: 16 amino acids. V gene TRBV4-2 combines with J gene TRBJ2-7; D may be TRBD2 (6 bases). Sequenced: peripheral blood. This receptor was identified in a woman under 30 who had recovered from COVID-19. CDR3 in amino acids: CASSQDPGSRDHEQYF. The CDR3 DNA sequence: TGTGCCAGCAGCCAAGATCCCGGGAGCAGGGACCACGAGCAGTACTTC.